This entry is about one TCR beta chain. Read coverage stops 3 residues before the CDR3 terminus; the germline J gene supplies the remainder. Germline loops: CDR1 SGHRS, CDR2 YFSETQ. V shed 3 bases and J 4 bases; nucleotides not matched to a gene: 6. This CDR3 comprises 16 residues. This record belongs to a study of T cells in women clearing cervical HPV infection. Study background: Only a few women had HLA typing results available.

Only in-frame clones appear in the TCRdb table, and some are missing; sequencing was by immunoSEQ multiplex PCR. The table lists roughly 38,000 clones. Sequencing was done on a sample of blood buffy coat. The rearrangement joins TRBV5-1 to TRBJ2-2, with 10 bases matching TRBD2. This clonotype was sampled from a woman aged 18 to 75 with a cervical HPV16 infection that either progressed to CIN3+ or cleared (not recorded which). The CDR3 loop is CASSWSGRAGTGELFF. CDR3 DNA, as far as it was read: TGCGCCAGCAGCTGGAGCGGGAGGGCAGGCACCGGGGAG.